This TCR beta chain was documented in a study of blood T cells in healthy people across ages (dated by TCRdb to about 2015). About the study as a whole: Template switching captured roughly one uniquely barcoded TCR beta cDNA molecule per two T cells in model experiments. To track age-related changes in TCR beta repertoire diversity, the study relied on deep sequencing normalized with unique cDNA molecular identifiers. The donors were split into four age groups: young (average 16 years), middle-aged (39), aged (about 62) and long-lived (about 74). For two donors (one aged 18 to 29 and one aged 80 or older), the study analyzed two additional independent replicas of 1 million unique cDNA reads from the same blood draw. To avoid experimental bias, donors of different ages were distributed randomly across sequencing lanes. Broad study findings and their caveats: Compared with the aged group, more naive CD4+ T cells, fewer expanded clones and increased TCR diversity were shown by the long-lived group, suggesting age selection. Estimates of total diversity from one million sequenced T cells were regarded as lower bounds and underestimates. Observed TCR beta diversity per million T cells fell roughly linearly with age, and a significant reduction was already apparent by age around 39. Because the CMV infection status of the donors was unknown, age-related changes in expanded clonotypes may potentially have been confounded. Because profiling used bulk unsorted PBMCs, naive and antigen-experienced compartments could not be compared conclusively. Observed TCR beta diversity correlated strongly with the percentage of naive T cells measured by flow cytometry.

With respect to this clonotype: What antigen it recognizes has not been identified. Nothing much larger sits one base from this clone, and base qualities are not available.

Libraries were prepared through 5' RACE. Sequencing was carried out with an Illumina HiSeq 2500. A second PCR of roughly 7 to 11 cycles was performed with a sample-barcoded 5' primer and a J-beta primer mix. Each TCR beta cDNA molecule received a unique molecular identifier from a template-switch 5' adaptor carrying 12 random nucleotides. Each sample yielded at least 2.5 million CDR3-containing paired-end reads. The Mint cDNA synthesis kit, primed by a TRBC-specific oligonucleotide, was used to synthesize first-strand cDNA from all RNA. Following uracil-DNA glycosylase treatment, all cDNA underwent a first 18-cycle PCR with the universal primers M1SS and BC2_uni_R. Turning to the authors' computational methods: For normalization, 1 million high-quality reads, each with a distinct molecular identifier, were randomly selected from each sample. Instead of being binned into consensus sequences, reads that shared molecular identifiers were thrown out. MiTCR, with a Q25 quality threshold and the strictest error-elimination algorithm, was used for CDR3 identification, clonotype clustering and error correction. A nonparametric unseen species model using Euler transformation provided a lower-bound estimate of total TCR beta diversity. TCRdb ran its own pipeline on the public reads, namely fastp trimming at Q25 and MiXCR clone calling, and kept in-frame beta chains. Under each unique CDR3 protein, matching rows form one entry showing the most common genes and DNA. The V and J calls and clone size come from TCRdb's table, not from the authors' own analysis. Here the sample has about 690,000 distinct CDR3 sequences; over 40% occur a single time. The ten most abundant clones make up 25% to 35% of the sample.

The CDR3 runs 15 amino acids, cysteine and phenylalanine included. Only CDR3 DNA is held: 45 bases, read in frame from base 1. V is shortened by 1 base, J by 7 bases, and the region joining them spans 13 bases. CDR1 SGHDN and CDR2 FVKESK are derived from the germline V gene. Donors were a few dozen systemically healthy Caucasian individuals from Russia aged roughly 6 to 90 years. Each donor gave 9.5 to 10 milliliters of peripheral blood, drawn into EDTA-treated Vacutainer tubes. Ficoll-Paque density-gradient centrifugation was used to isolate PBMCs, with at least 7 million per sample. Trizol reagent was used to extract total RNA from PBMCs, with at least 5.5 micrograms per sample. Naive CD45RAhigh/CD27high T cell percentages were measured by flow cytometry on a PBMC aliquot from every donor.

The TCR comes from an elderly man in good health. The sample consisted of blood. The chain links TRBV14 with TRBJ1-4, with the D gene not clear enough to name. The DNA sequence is TGTGCCAGCAGCCAAGCGTGGCGCGGAGCTGAAAAACTGTTTTTT. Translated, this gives CASSQAWRGAEKLFF.